The 25 T cell receptor beta chains reported below all come from one sample, sequenced in a study of T cell repertoires in cytomegalovirus infection. Antigen specificity for these receptors is unknown. MiXCR, applied by TCRdb to the reads, yields one record per CDR3 protein. This repertoire shows around 710,000 distinct CDR3 sequences, about 28% found once; its top ten account for under 15%. Here the sequenced sample was cultured CD8+ T cells from PBMCs, taken from culture after CMV antigen stimulation. These receptors were taken from a human donor in good health (CMV status not recorded). Some clones in this sample may be carry-over from other donors' samples.

This clonotype has a handful of counts. The junction shows a germline mismatch at one end, possibly a read error. The chain links TRBV4-1 to TRBJ1-6; tentative D call: TRBD1 (5 bases). The CDR3 is 22 residues long. Per germline, CDR1 MGHRA and CDR2 YSYEKL. CDR3 in amino acids: CASSQEALGFQGPFDHSSPLHF. As DNA, the CDR3 is TGTGCCAGCAGCCAAGAGGCCCTTGGCTTTCAGGGTCCTTTTGACCATTCCTCACCCCTCCACTTT.

In its sample, this clonotype was seen a few times. V is TRBV6-1 and J is TRBJ2-7; TRBD1 might be the D (6 bases). The V end was cut by 3 bases, the J end by 9 bases, with 30 bases between. Germline V gives CDR1 MNHNS, CDR2 SASEGT. The CDR3 runs to 18 residues. CDR3 amino acids: CASSDAMGDRIAYDAQYF. The CDR3 DNA reads TGTGCCAGCAGTGACGCAATGGGAGACAGGATAGCCTACGATGCGCAGTACTTC.

This clonotype was found a few times. This chain connects TRBV7-6 to TRBJ1-2; D is ambiguous. Trimming took 5 bases from V and 0 from J, leaving 16 bases between them. The CDR3 totals 16 residues. CDR1 is SGHVS and CDR2 is FNYEAQ in the germline V gene. The CDR3 sequence is CASSPLVGSPNYGYTF. CDR3 bases: TGTGCCAGCAGCCCCCTTGTGGGTTCCCCTAACTATGGCTACACCTTC. The full variable domain, in which reference TRBV7-6 and TRBJ1-2 provide the parts outside the CDR3, is GAGVSQSPRYKVTKRGQDVALRCDPISGHVSLYWYRQALGQGPEFLTYFNYEAQQDKSGLPNDRFSAERPEGSISTLTIQRTEQRDSAMYRCASSPLVGSPNYGYTFGSGTRLTVV.

This clonotype was observed a few times. The chain's CDR3 is CASSSGTITDTQYF. The CDR3 DNA follows: TGTGCCAGCAGCTCCGGGACTATCACAGATACGCAGTATTTT. This sequence joins TRBV7-9 and TRBJ2-3; TRBD2 agrees at 7 bases. Germline CDR1 reads SEHNR; CDR2 reads FQNEAQ (reference sequence). CDR3 length: 14 amino acids. V was clipped by 4 bases and J by 2 bases; unmatched bases: 3.

For this clonotype: Given a much more abundant clone one base away, this may be a read error. J is TRBJ2-1 and V is TRBV7-9; D unresolved. The CDR3 runs 12 residues. CDR1 is SEHNR, CDR2 FQNEAQ, per germline (reference sequence). V was pared by 9 bases and J by 0 bases, with 6 bases between. CDR3: CASWSSYNEQFF. The CDR3 DNA reads TGTGCCAGTTGGAGCTCCTACAATGAGCAGTTCTTC.

This clonotype was counted only a few times. J is TRBJ1-5 and V is TRBV4-1; D unclear. The CDR3 spans 15 residues. Germline lookup yields CDR1 MGHRA and CDR2 YSYEKL. Trimming pared 0 bases from V and 9 bases from J, leaving 15 bases between. The chain's CDR3 is CASSQEGPFYMPQHF. The CDR3 DNA sequence: TGCGCCAGCAGCCAAGAGGGCCCGTTTTATATGCCCCAGCATTTT.

This clonotype was observed a handful of times. The chain combines TRBV7-9 with TRBJ2-5; no clear D. V lost 4 bases to trimming and J lost 1 base, with 10 bases between them. The CDR3 spans 14 residues. Germline V gene lookup returns CDR1 SEHNR and CDR2 FQNEAQ (reference sequence). The CDR3 loop reads CASSSHGSQETQYF. In DNA, the CDR3 is TGTGCCAGCAGCTCGCATGGGTCCCAAGAGACCCAGTACTTC.

This clonotype was found many times. The chain joins TRBV7-6 to TRBJ2-1; the D gene is possibly TRBD1 (6 bases). The V end was cut by 5 bases, the J end by 0 bases, with 11 bases between. The CDR3 extends over 15 amino acids. Germline-derived CDR1 and CDR2 are SGHVS and FNYEAQ. This CDR3 is CASSPDSYSYNEQFF. DNA for the CDR3: TGTGCCAGCAGCCCGGACAGCTACTCCTACAATGAGCAGTTCTTC.

V is TRBV5-6 and J is TRBJ2-1; no reliable D call. Germline V gene data show CDR1 as SGHDT and CDR2 as YYEEEE. The CDR3 has 11 amino acids. Trimming pared 0 bases from V and 10 bases from J, leaving 5 bases between. CDR3 coding DNA: TGTGCCAGCAGCTTGGATGCGGAGCAGTTCTTC. This translates into CASSLDAEQFF.

The chain joins TRBV2 to TRBJ1-2, with 7 bases aligning to TRBD1. The CDR3 contains 13 residues. CDR1 is SNHLY, CDR2 FYNNEI, per germline. V trimming: 6 bases; J trimming: 2 bases; junction bases outside the gene matches: 3. CDR3 amino acids: CASSEDRNYGYTF. The DNA of the CDR3 is TGTGCCAGCAGCGAGGACAGGAACTATGGCTACACCTTC.

This chain links TRBV6-6 with TRBJ1-5; D is unresolved. This CDR3 comprises 17 residues. Trimming took off 2 bases at V and 5 bases at J, with 19 bases between the two ends. The germline gives CDR1 MNHNY, CDR2 SVGAGI (reference sequence). The chain's CDR3 is CASSYGPPGSEYQPQHF. The CDR3 nucleotides read TGTGCCAGCAGTTACGGGCCCCCTGGGTCGGAATATCAGCCCCAGCATTTT.

This rearrangement joins TRBV6-1 to TRBJ1-2, with 9 nucleotides matching TRBD1. V was clipped by 5 bases and J by 4 bases; unmatched bases: 17. CDR1 is MNHNS, CDR2 SASEGT, per germline. The CDR3 covers 18 residues. CDR3 DNA sequence: TGTGCCAGCAGTAGCCCCCCCGGGACAGGGATCACCTTCTATGGCTACACCTTC. Encoded protein: CASSSPPGTGITFYGYTF.

At least ten counts were recorded for this clonotype. This chain connects TRBV12-3 or TRBV12-4 to TRBJ2-3; D call uncertain. V lost 4 bases to trimming and J lost 4 bases, with 6 bases between them. The CDR3 loop spans 12 amino acids. This CDR3 is CASSSVPDTQYF. The CDR3 bases are TGTGCCAGCAGTTCGGTGCCAGATACGCAGTATTTT.

This chain links TRBV7-2 with TRBJ2-3, with TRBD1 as a possible D gene (6 bases). This CDR3 has 16 residues. Germline V CDR1 and CDR2: SGHTA, FQGNSA. Between the trimmed V and J ends, which lost 4 bases and 6 bases, there was a span of 20 bases. CDR3 sequence reads: CASSSTVRGMKDTQYF. Here the CDR3 DNA reads TGTGCCAGCAGCTCTACCGTCAGGGGAATGAAGGATACGCAGTATTTT.

The table lists this clonotype with a few counts. This sequence joins TRBV6-1 and TRBJ1-5; 8 bases line up with TRBD1. J lost 3 bases, V lost 2 bases, and 6 bases had no gene match. Germline assignment: CDR1 MNHNS and CDR2 SASEGT. The CDR3 contains 16 residues. CDR3 loop: CASSEFGQGNNQPQHF. The CDR3 DNA is TGTGCCAGCAGTGAATTCGGACAGGGAAACAATCAGCCCCAGCATTTT.

This clonotype showed up just a few times. The chain carries TRBV10-1 and TRBJ2-2, with 10 bases fitting TRBD1. CDR3 length: 15 amino acids. J was trimmed by 7 bases and V by 8 bases; bases with no gene match: 10. Germline V CDR1 and CDR2: WNHNN, SYGVQD (reference sequence). The CDR3 bases are TGCGCCAGCTCCCGCCTCGGACAGGGGGACGGGGAGCTGTTTTTT. Its translation is CASSRLGQGDGELFF.

In this sample, this clonotype turned up a few times. The rearrangement joins TRBV19 to TRBJ2-1; weak D call: TRBD2 (5 bases). CDR1 and CDR2 from the germline V gene are LNHDA and SQIVND (reference sequence). With 8 bases removed from V and 7 bases from J, the gap between germline ends came to 21 bases. The CDR3 is 15 residues long. CDR3 sequence (DNA): TGTGCCAGTTCGCCCACTAGTAGGTCATTGAATGAGCAGTTCTTC. This codes for CASSPTSRSLNEQFF. The full variable domain, its missing parts supplied by reference TRBV19 and TRBJ2-1, is DGGITQSPKYLFRKEGQNVTLSCEQNLNHDAMYWYRQDPGQGLRLIYYSQIVNDFQKGDIAEGYSVSREKKESFPLTVTSAQKNPTAFYLCASSPTSRSLNEQFFGPGTRLTVL.

In this sample, this clonotype turned up a few times. This chain uses TRBV10-2 with TRBJ1-5; unclear D gene. Germline CDR1 is WSHSY and CDR2 is SAAADI. Trimming took off 4 bases at V and 7 bases at J, with 11 bases between the two ends. The CDR3 is made up of 13 amino acids. CDR3 DNA: TGCGCCAGCAGTGCTGGGAGCTGGCAGCCCCAGCATTTT. Its translation: CASSAGSWQPQHF.

The V and J genes are TRBV19 and TRBJ1-2; no definite D call. The germline V and J ends were trimmed by 1 base and 4 bases, with 7 bases remaining between them. The length of the CDR3 is 13 residues. Germline-derived CDR1 and CDR2 are LNHDA and SQIVND (reference sequence). The CDR3 loop is CASSIAASYGYTF. In DNA form, the CDR3 reads TGTGCCAGTAGTATAGCAGCGAGCTATGGCTACACCTTC.

This clonotype came up a few times. The chain joins TRBV11-2 to TRBJ1-1; TRBD1 might be the D (5 bases). The CDR3 is 17 amino acids. V was pared by 5 bases and J by 0 bases, with 19 bases between. Per the germline V gene, CDR1 is SGHAT and CDR2 is FQNNGV. The CDR3 coding sequence is TGTGCCAGCAGCCCTTGGGTGGGGGGACGGGTGAACACTGAAGCTTTCTTT. Residues: CASSPWVGGRVNTEAFF.

This clonotype showed up many times. Written as DNA, the CDR3 is TGTGCCAGCAGCTTAGTCGGGGGTTCGGGCAATCAGCCCCAGCATTTT. Translated, it gives CASSLVGGSGNQPQHF. The chain joins TRBV7-8 to TRBJ1-5; TRBD1 is a possible D gene (5 bases). V lost 1 base, J lost 2 bases, and 12 bases lay in between. CDR1 is SGHVS, CDR2 FQNEAQ, per germline. The CDR3 is 16 residues long.

This clonotype was recorded at least ten times. The chain recombines TRBV7-8 with TRBJ2-7; D call uncertain. The V gene lost 2 bases and the J gene lost 3 bases, with 5 bases spanning the gap. The germline CDR1 and CDR2 sequences are SGHVS and FQNEAQ. This CDR3 contains 12 residues. The CDR3 coding sequence is TGTGCCAGCAGCTTAAGTAACTACGAGCAGTACTTC. Its protein product is CASSLSNYEQYF.

V usage is TRBV27 and J usage is TRBJ1-2, with 11 bases fitting TRBD1. Germline CDR1 is MNHEY and CDR2 is SMNVEV (reference sequence). The CDR3 contains 16 residues. Trimming at V came to 6 bases and at J to 4 bases, leaving 10 bases not matched to a gene. This chain's CDR3 is CASSSTRTGGIYGYTF. Here the CDR3 DNA reads TGTGCCAGCAGCTCAACTAGGACAGGGGGCATCTATGGCTACACCTTC.

V and J are TRBV7-9 and TRBJ2-5; perhaps D is TRBD1 or TRBD2 (5 bases each). The CDR3 is 15 amino acids. Trimming took off 2 bases at V and 4 bases at J, with 14 bases between the two ends. Germline CDR1 and CDR2: SEHNR and FQNEAQ (reference sequence). The CDR3 sequence is CASSLPFKGTETQYF. In DNA form, the CDR3 reads TGTGCCAGCAGCTTACCTTTTAAGGGGACAGAGACCCAGTACTTC. The full variable domain, with the rest looked up from reference TRBV7-9 and TRBJ2-5, is DTGVSQNPRHKITKRGQNVTFRCDPISEHNRLYWYRQTLGQGPEFLTYFQNEAQLEKSRLLSDRFSAERPKGSFSTLEIQRTEQGDSAMYLCASSLPFKGTETQYFGPGTRLLVL.

The chain couples TRBV12-3 or TRBV12-4 to TRBJ2-4; D possibly corresponds to TRBD1 (5 bases). V lost 3 bases, J lost 2 bases, and 14 bases lay in between. CDR3 length: 16 residues. Written as DNA, the CDR3 is TGTGCCAGCAGTTTGCCGATTAAGGGGACCAAAAACATTCAGTACTTC. This gives the protein CASSLPIKGTKNIQYF.